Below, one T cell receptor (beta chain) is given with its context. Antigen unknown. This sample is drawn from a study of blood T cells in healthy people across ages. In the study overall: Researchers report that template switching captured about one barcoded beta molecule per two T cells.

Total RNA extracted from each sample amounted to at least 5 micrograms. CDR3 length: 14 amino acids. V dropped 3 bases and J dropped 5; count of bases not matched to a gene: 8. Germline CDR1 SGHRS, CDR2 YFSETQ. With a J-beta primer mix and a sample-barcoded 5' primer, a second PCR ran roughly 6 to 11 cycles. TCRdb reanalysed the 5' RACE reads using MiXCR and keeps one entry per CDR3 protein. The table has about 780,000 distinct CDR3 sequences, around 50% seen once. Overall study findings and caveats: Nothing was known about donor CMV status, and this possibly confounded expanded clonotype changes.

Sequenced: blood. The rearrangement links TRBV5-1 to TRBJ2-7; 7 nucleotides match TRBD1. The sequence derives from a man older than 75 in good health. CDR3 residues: CASSWGQGVHEQYF. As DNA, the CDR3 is TGCGCCAGCAGCTGGGGCCAGGGGGTCCACGAGCAGTACTTC. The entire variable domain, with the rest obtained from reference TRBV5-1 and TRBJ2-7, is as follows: KAGVTQTPRYLIKTRGQQVTLSCSPISGHRSVSWYQQTPGQGLQFLFEYFSETQRNKGNFPGRFSGRQFSNSRSEMNVSTLELGDSALYLCASSWGQGVHEQYFGPGTRLTVT.